This T cell receptor (beta chain) emerged from a study of blood T cell repertoires in COVID-19. CDR1 and CDR2 (germline): GTSNPN, SVGIG (reference sequence). V dropped 4 bases and J dropped 2 bases, with 13 bases sitting between them. The CDR3 length is 14 residues. The repertoire was sequenced with immunoSEQ multiplex PCR; TCRdb's copy has only in-frame clones and lacks some. The table records more than 85,000 clones, 85% of them present only once. This TCR was sampled from a man in his forties or fifties with acute or convalescent COVID-19. V gene TRBV30 combines with J gene TRBJ2-3; D may be TRBD2 (6 bases). Sequencing was performed on peripheral blood. In DNA form, the CDR3 reads TGTGCCTGGAAATGGGGGACTGACACAGATACGCAGTATTTT. Protein sequence: CAWKWGTDTDTQYF.